Listed here are 24 T cell receptor beta chains from one sample, sequenced in a study of cytomegalovirus exposure and HLA in healthy donors. PCR was performed using 60 Vbeta and 13 Jbeta primers. Method: immunoSEQ multiplex PCR; TCRdb's copy keeps in-frame clones and lacks some. The sample has roughly 150,000 clones; roughly four fifths are singletons. The source material was PBMCs. These receptors all stem from a middle-aged man in good health and CMV-seropositive.

This clone was counted a single time. V usage is TRBV4-3 and J usage is TRBJ1-2; TRBD1 agrees at 7 bases. CDR1 LGHNA and CDR2 YSLEER come from the germline V gene. Unmatched junction bases numbered 2, after V lost 2 bases and J lost 5 bases. This CDR3 has 13 residues. The CDR3 DNA sequence: TGCGCCAGCAGCCAATCGGGACAGTATGGCTACACCTTC. Its protein is CASSQSGQYGYTF.

The chain uses TRBV9 and TRBJ2-2; 7 bases are shared with TRBD2. The CDR3 covers 13 residues. CDR1 is SGDLS and CDR2 is YYNGEE in the germline V gene. V gave up 5 bases and J gave up 7 bases; unmatched junction bases: 5. This chain's CDR3 is CASRQGGSGELFF. As DNA, the CDR3 is TGTGCCAGCAGGCAGGGAGGGAGCGGGGAGCTGTTTTTT. Full variable domain (outside the CDR3, taken from reference TRBV9 and TRBJ2-2): DSGVTQTPKHLITATGQRVTLRCSPRSGDLSVYWYQQSLDQGLQFLIQYYNGEERAKGNILERFSAQQFPDLHSELNLSSLELGDSALYFCASRQGGSGELFFGEGSRLTVL.

The CDR3 is CASSSSGSPNSPLHF. The CDR3 DNA follows: TGTGCCAGCAGCTCATCGGGGTCTCCTAATTCACCCCTCCACTTT. The rearrangement joins TRBV7-3 to TRBJ1-6; D call uncertain. This CDR3 contains 15 residues. Germline V lookup: CDR1 SGHTA, CDR2 FQGTGA. V was shortened by 4 bases and J by 6 bases, with 13 bases between the two germline ends.

The chain combines TRBV5-1 with TRBJ2-4, with 9 bases lining up with TRBD1. This CDR3 spans 14 amino acids. CDR1 SGHRS and CDR2 YFSETQ come from the germline V gene. The V segment lost 4 bases and the J segment 9 bases; nucleotides outside the gene matches: 8. The CDR3: CASSHGTGSGIQYF. The CDR3 region has the DNA TGCGCCAGCAGCCACGGGACAGGGAGCGGCATTCAGTACTTC.

The chain couples TRBV5-1 to TRBJ2-3; maybe TRBD2 (6 bases). The CDR3 sequence is 15 residues long. From germline, CDR1 is SGHRS and CDR2 YFSETQ. V was pared by 0 bases and J by 4 bases, with 12 bases between. The DNA of the CDR3 is TGCGCCAGCAGCTTGGCGCGGGATTGGCCAGATACGCAGTATTTT. It encodes CASSLARDWPDTQYF.

The rearrangement links TRBV30 to TRBJ1-2; a possible D gene is TRBD1 (6 bases). Trimming took 1 base from V and 6 from J, leaving 15 bases between them. Germline V gene sequence: CDR1 GTSNPN, CDR2 SVGIG (reference sequence). The CDR3 runs 14 residues. Here the CDR3 DNA reads TGTGCCTGGAGTGGGGACACCAGCAGTCATGGCTACACCTTC. It codes for CAWSGDTSSHGYTF.

The chain uses TRBV4-3 and TRBJ2-1; 8 nucleotides line up with TRBD1. The germline gives CDR1 LGHNA, CDR2 YSLEER. V dropped 0 bases and J dropped 2; count of bases not matched to a gene: 3. The CDR3 is made up of 16 amino acids. CDR3 region: CASSQDSGGAYNEQFF. In nucleotides, the CDR3 is TGCGCCAGCAGCCAAGATTCAGGGGGCGCCTACAATGAGCAGTTCTTC.

The gene calls are TRBV27 and TRBJ1-1; 7 nucleotides match TRBD1. The CDR3 consists of 17 residues. Germline V gives CDR1 MNHEY, CDR2 SMNVEV (reference sequence). The trim removed 3 bases at V and 5 bases at J, leaving 15 bases unmatched. The CDR3 reads CASSLVMYGGRGTEAFF. CDR3 nucleotides: TGTGCCAGCAGTTTGGTTATGTATGGGGGCAGGGGGACTGAAGCTTTCTTT.

This clone was observed a handful of times. CDR3 bases: TGTGCCAGCTTTGGACTAGCGGGTGACAATGAGCAGTTCTTC. It encodes CASFGLAGDNEQFF. The chain carries TRBV28 and TRBJ2-1, with 11 positions matching TRBD2. Germline values: CDR1 MDHEN, CDR2 SYDVKM. The CDR3 has 14 amino acids. The trim removed 8 bases at V and 5 bases at J, leaving 5 bases unmatched.

This chain uses TRBV5-4 with TRBJ2-1, with 15 bases identical to TRBD2. Unmatched junction bases numbered 15, after V lost 4 bases and J lost 7 bases. The CDR3 runs to 19 residues. CDR1 SGHNT and CDR2 YYREEE come from the germline V gene (reference sequence). Here the CDR3 reads CASSARTSGGARNVNEQFF. CDR3 DNA: TGTGCCAGCAGCGCCCGGACTAGCGGGGGGGCCAGAAACGTAAATGAGCAGTTCTTC.

The sample holds a few counts of this clone. V is TRBV7-9 and J is TRBJ2-7, with 8 bases that match TRBD1. The V gene end was trimmed by 2 bases and the J gene end by 3 bases; junction bases not matched to a gene: 0. The CDR3 has 13 residues. CDR1 is SEHNR and CDR2 is FQNEAQ in the germline V gene (reference sequence). The CDR3 reads CASSLTGGYEQYF. CDR3 in DNA: TGTGCCAGCAGCTTAACAGGGGGCTACGAGCAGTACTTC.

This clone was seen just once. This chain uses TRBV10-3 with TRBJ2-7; D is possibly TRBD2 (6 bases). Trimming stripped 2 bases from V and 4 bases from J, with 12 bases between. The CDR3 extends over 14 amino acids. The V gene's germline CDR1 is ENHRY and CDR2 SYGVKD. CDR3 DNA: TGTGCCATCAGTGAGGGGGGACTGAATTACGAGCAGTACTTC. Its translation is CAISEGGLNYEQYF.

The chain combines TRBV7-7 with TRBJ1-4; D is undetermined. CDR3 length: 12 residues. CDR1 is SSHAT, CDR2 FNYEAQ, per germline (reference sequence). V was pared by 5 bases and J by 8 bases, with 9 bases between. The CDR3 here is CASSLRAEKLFF. CDR3 coding DNA: TGTGCCAGCAGCCTGCGAGCGGAAAAACTGTTTTTT.

This clone has more than one count but fewer than ten. The V and J genes are TRBV28 and TRBJ1-2; TRBD1 aligns across 9 bases. The germline gives CDR1 MDHEN, CDR2 SYDVKM. The J segment lost 8 bases and the V segment lost 8 bases, leaving 12 bases of the junction unmatched. The length of the CDR3 is 14 residues. CDR3 residues: CASESGTGSGGYTF. In DNA, the CDR3 is TGTGCCAGCGAATCCGGGACAGGGTCGGGCGGCTACACCTTC.

The V gene is TRBV6-5, the J gene TRBJ1-2; D gene ambiguous. The V end was cut by 2 bases, the J end by 8 bases, with 12 bases between. Per germline, CDR1 MNHEY and CDR2 SVGAGI. The CDR3 runs 13 residues. CDR3: CASSYGGSQGYTF. In DNA, the CDR3 is TGTGCCAGCAGTTACGGCGGGAGTCAGGGCTACACCTTC.

The CDR3, as DNA: TGTGCCAGCAGCTATCTACCGATCCGGGACAGGGCACAAGAGACCCAGTACTTC. Translation: CASSYLPIRDRAQETQYF. The chain carries TRBV7-9 and TRBJ2-5; 9 nucleotides align to TRBD1. This CDR3 spans 18 amino acids. The J segment lost 2 bases and the V segment lost 4 bases, leaving 14 bases of the junction unmatched. In germline, CDR1 is SEHNR, CDR2 FQNEAQ (reference sequence).

The chain carries TRBV6-1 and TRBJ2-7; maybe TRBD2 (6 bases). The germline V gene encodes CDR1 MNHNS and CDR2 SASEGT. Trimming removed 8 bases at V and 1 base at J, with 18 bases between. The CDR3 has 15 residues. Here the CDR3 reads CASRGVRLPSYEQYF. CDR3 DNA sequence: TGTGCCAGCCGCGGGGTGAGGTTGCCGTCCTACGAGCAGTACTTC.

This chain uses TRBV6-4 with TRBJ2-6; perhaps TRBD2 as D (5 bases). V lost 0 bases to trimming and J lost 1 base, with 7 bases between them. CDR1 is MRHNA, CDR2 SNTAGT, per germline. This CDR3 comprises 16 residues. Here the CDR3 reads CASSDSPGSGANVLTF. DNA of the CDR3: TGTGCCAGCAGTGACTCACCGGGATCTGGGGCCAACGTCCTGACTTTC.

The chain links TRBV5-1 to TRBJ1-1; D is undetermined. The germline V gene encodes CDR1 SGHRS and CDR2 YFSETQ. Between the trimmed V and J ends, which lost 2 bases and 1 base, there was a span of 9 bases. The CDR3 consists of 14 residues. The CDR3 DNA reads TGCGCCAGCAGCTTTGGCGGAACGAACACTGAAGCTTTCTTT. Its translation: CASSFGGTNTEAFF. Drawing the rest from reference TRBV5-1 and TRBJ1-1, the complete variable domain is KAGVTQTPRYLIKTRGQQVTLSCSPISGHRSVSWYQQTPGQGLQFLFEYFSETQRNKGNFPGRFSGRQFSNSRSEMNVSTLELGDSALYLCASSFGGTNTEAFFGQGTRLTVV.

This chain joins TRBV30 and TRBJ2-7; possible D gene TRBD1, 6 bases. The V gene's germline CDR1 is GTSNPN and CDR2 SVGIG (reference sequence). With 6 bases removed from V and 6 bases from J, the gap between germline ends came to 21 bases. This CDR3 is 14 amino acids long. CDR3 sequence reads: CACNRDKTHLEQYF. CDR3 nucleotide sequence: TGTGCCTGTAACCGGGACAAGACCCACCTCGAGCAGTACTTC.

Remarks on this clone: Other nucleotide sequences in the sample specify the same CDR3. The rearrangement links TRBV30 to TRBJ1-5, with a possible D match to TRBD1 (6 bases). This CDR3 is 16 amino acids long. Trimming left V 2 bases short and J 2 bases short, with 16 bases between. Germline lookup yields CDR1 GTSNPN and CDR2 SVGIG (reference sequence). CDR3 bases: TGTGCCTGGAGTACCAAGACAGGAGTGGGCAATCAGCCCCAGCATTTT. This encodes CAWSTKTGVGNQPQHF. Based on the CDR3 plus reference TRBV30 and TRBJ1-5, the full variable domain is SQTIHQWPATLVQPVGSPLSLECTVEGTSNPNLYWYRQAAGRGLQLLFYSVGIGQISSEVPQNLSASRPQDRQFILSSKKLLLSDSGFYLCAWSTKTGVGNQPQHFGDGTRLSIL.

The chain has TRBV28 and TRBJ1-4; D is unclear. Trimming left V 4 bases short and J 0 bases short, with 9 bases between. Germline CDR1 MDHEN, CDR2 SYDVKM. The CDR3 is 15 amino acids. The CDR3 region has the DNA TGTGCCAGCAGTTCTGGCGGAGCAACTAATGAAAAACTGTTTTTT. It translates to CASSSGGATNEKLFF.

The chain couples TRBV18 to TRBJ1-1; the D is unclear. Germline V gene data show CDR1 as KGHSH and CDR2 as LQKENI. The V gene lost 3 bases and the J gene lost 11 bases, with 16 bases spanning the gap. The CDR3 totals 13 residues. Here the CDR3 reads CASSPGLTVEAFF. The CDR3 coding sequence is TGTGCCAGCTCACCCGGACTTACCGTTGAGGCTTTCTTT.

The sample holds a few counts of this clone. V usage is TRBV5-4 and J usage is TRBJ2-5; D might be TRBD2 (5 bases). Trimming left V 4 bases short and J 1 base short, with 14 bases between. Germline V gene sequence: CDR1 SGHNT, CDR2 YYREEE (reference sequence). The CDR3 consists of 15 residues. The CDR3 region has the DNA TGTGCCAGCAGCCCGCTGGCGGGCGGCCAAGAGACCCAGTACTTC. Translation: CASSPLAGGQETQYF. The entire variable domain, with the rest obtained from reference TRBV5-4 and TRBJ2-5, is as follows: ETGVTQSPTHLIKTRGQQVTLRCSSQSGHNTVSWYQQALGQGPQFIFQYYREEENGRGNFPPRFSGLQFPNYSSELNVNALELDDSALYLCASSPLAGGQETQYFGPGTRLLVL.